The entry below gives a single TCR beta chain sequence along with its context. The protocol was immunoSEQ multiplex PCR, while the TCRdb copy is restricted to in-frame clones and leaves out a portion. Of about 120,000 clones in the sample, roughly nine tenths are singletons; the top ten hold 4.4%. The CDR3 totals 12 residues. The V segment lost 4 bases and the J segment 5 bases; nucleotides outside the gene matches: 1. This sample was taken from a study of T cell responses to AZD1222 COVID-19 vaccine. The sample in question was peripheral blood, obtained on day 0 of AZD1222 vaccination. The chain employs TRBV12-3 or TRBV12-4 and TRBJ1-2, with TRBD1 matching 7 bases. The sequence derives from an adult in good health. CDR3 sequence (DNA): TGTGCCAGCAGTTCGACAGGGTATGGCTACACCTTC. This encodes CASSSTGYGYTF.